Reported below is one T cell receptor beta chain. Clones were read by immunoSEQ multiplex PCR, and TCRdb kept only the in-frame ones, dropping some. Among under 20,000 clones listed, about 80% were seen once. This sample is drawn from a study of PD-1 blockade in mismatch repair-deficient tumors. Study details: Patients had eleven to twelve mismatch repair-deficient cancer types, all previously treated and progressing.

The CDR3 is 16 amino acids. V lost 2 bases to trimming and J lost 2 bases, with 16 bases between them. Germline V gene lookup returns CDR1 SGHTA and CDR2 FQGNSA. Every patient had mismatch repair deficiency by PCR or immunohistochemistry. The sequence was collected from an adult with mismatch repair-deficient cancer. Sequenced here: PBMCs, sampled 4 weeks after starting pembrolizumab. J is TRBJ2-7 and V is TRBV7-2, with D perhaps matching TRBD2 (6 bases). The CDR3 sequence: CASSLILLAIPYEQYF. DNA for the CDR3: TGTGCCAGCAGCTTAATCTTACTAGCAATTCCCTACGAGCAGTACTTC.